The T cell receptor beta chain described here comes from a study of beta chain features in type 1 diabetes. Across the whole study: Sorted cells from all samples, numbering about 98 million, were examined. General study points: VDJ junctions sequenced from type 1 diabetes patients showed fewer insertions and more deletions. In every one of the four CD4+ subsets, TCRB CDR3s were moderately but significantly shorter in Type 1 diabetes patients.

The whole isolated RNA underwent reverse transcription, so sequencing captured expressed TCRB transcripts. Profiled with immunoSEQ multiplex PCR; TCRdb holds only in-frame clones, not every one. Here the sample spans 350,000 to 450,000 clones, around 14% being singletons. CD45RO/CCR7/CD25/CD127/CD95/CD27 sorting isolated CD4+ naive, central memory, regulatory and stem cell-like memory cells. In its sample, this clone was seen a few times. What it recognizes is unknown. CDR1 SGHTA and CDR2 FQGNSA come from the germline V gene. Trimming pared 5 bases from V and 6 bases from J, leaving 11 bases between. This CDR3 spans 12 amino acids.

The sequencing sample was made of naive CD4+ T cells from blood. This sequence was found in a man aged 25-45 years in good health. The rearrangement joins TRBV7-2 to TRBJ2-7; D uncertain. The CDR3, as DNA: TGTGCCAGCAGCGACCGCGTGGCCGAGCAGTACTTC. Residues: CASSDRVAEQYF.